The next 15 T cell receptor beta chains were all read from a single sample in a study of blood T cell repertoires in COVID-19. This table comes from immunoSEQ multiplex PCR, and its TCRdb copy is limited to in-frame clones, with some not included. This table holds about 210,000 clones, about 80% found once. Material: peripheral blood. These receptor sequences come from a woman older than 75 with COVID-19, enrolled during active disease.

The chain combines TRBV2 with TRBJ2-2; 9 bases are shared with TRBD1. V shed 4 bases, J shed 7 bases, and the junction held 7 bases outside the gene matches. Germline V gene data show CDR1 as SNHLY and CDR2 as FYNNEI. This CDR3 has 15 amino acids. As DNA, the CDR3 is TGTGCCAGCAGTGCATCCGGGACAGGGTACGGGGAGCTGTTTTTT. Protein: CASSASGTGYGELFF.

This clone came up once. In DNA form, the CDR3 reads TGTGCCAGCAGTGAAGGTCCTAGCAAAGGTGAGCAGTTCTTC. Translation: CASSEGPSKGEQFF. The gene calls are TRBV6-1 and TRBJ2-1, with a possible D match to TRBD2 (5 bases). V dropped 1 base and J dropped 9 bases, with 13 bases sitting between them. The CDR3 consists of 14 residues. The germline CDR1 and CDR2 sequences are MNHNS and SASEGT.

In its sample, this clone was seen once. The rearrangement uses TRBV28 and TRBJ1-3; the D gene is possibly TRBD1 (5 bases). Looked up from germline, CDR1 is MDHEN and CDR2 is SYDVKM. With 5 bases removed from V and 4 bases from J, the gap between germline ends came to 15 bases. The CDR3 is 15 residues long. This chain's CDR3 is CASSTGLSTGNTIYF. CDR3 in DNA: TGTGCCAGCAGTACGGGACTTTCTACCGGAAACACCATATATTTT.

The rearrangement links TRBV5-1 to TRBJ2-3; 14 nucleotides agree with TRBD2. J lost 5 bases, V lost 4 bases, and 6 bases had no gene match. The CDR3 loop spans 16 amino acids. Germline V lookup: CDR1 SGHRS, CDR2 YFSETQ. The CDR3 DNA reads TGCGCCAGCAGCCCGGGACTAGCGGGGGTGGTAGATACGCAGTATTTT. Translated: CASSPGLAGVVDTQYF.

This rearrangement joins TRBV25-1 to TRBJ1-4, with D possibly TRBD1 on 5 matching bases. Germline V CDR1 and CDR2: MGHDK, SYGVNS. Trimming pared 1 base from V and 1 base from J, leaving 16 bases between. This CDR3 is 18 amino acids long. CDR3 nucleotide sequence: TGTGCCAGCAGTGAATCTCCCCGGGGGTTTGGAACTAATGAAAAACTGTTTTTT. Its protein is CASSESPRGFGTNEKLFF.

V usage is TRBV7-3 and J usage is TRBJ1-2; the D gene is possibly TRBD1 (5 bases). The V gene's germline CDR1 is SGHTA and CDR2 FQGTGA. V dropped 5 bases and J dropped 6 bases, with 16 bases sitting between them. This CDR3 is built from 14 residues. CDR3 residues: CASSPKSGGHGYTF. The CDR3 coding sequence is TGTGCCAGCAGCCCAAAATCGGGGGGACATGGCTACACCTTC.

Here the CDR3 reads CASSIGLAGGRDTQYF. The CDR3, as DNA: TGTGCCAGTAGTATCGGACTAGCGGGGGGGCGAGATACGCAGTATTTT. The chain employs TRBV19 and TRBJ2-3, with TRBD2 matching 15 bases. V shed 3 bases, J shed 5 bases, and the junction held 3 bases outside the gene matches. Germline lookup yields CDR1 LNHDA and CDR2 SQIVND (reference sequence). The CDR3 is made up of 16 amino acids.

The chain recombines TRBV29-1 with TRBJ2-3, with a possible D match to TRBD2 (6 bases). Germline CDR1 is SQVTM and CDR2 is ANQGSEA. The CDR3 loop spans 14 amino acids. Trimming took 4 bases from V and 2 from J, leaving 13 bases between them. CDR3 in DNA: TGCAGCGTTGGGCGGGAACTCCCCACAGATACGCAGTATTTT. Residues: CSVGRELPTDTQYF.

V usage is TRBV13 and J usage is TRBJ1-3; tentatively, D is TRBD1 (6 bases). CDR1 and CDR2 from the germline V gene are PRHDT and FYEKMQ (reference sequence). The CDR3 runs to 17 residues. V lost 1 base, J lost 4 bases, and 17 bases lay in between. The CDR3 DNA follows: TGTGCCAGCAGCTTAGTTTTTCAGGCAGGGGCCGGAAACACCATATATTTT. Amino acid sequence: CASSLVFQAGAGNTIYF.

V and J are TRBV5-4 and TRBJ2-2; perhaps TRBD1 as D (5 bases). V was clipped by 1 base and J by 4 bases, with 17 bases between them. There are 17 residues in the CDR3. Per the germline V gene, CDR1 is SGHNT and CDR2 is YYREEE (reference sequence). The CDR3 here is CASSLLVAGKRTGELFF. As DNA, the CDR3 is TGTGCCAGCAGCTTGCTGGTGGCAGGGAAACGCACCGGGGAGCTGTTTTTT.

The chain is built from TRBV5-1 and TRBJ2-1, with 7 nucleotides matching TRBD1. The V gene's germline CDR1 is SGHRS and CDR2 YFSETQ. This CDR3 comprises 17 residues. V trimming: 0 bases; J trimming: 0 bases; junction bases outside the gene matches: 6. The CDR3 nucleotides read TGCGCCAGCAGCTTGGATGCCAGACAGGGCTCCTACAATGAGCAGTTCTTC. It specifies CASSLDARQGSYNEQFF.

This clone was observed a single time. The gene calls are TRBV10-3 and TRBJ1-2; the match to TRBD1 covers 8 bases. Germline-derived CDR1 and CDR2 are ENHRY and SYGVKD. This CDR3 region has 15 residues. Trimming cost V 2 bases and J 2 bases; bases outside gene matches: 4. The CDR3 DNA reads TGTGCCATCAGTGAGACCCAGGGGGCGAACTATGGCTACACCTTC. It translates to CAISETQGANYGYTF.

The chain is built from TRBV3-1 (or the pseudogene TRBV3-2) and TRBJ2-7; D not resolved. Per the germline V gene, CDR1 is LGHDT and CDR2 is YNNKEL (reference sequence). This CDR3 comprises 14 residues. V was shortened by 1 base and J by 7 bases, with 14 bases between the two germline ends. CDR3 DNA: TGTGCCAGCAGCCAAGTCCAACTTGTCGGTGAGCAGTACTTC. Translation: CASSQVQLVGEQYF.

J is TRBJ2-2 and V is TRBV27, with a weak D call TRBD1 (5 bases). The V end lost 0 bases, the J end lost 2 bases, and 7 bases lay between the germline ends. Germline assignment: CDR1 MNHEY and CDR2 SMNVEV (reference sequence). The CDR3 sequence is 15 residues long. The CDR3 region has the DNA TGTGCCAGCAGTTTATCTAGGGGAAACACCGGGGAGCTGTTTTTT. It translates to CASSLSRGNTGELFF.

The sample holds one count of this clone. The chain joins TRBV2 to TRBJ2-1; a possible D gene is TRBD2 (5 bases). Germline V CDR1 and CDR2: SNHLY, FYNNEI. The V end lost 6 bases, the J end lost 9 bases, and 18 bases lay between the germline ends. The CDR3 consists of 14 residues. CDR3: CASSPGKGWSEQFF. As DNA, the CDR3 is TGTGCCAGCAGCCCGGGAAAAGGCTGGAGTGAGCAGTTCTTC.